This TCR beta chain was obtained from a study of spatial heterogeneity in lung cancer. Trimming took off 6 bases at V and 3 bases at J, with 15 bases between the two ends. From germline, CDR1 is MDHEN and CDR2 SYDVKM. The CDR3 is 15 amino acids. In TCRdb, the 5' RACE reads were re-called with MiXCR into one record per CDR3 protein. The data contain tens of thousands of distinct CDR3 sequences, less than 8.5% of them singletons. Time point given: sample taken at primary tumor resection. This clonotype was found a few times. The clonotype comes from a female donor with early-stage non-small cell lung cancer. The specimen was PBMCs, collected at surgery. The chain couples TRBV28 to TRBJ1-5; maybe TRBD1 (5 bases). This chain's CDR3 is CASRPLDSNNQPQHF. CDR3 nucleotides: TGTGCCAGCAGACCTCTTGACAGCAACAATCAGCCCCAGCATTTT.